This T cell receptor beta chain was recorded in a study of cytomegalovirus exposure and HLA in healthy donors. Researchers ran the PCR with 60 Vbeta and 13 Jbeta primers. The protocol was immunoSEQ multiplex PCR, while the TCRdb copy is restricted to in-frame clones and leaves out a portion. The sample holds some 110,000 clones, about 73% seen once. Germline CDR1 MDHEN, CDR2 SYDVKM. This CDR3 contains 14 residues. V was shortened by 3 bases and J by 1 base, with 7 bases between the two germline ends. Study-wide results and caveats: Association of a missense DCLRE1C variant with TCR beta V- and J-gene trimming was reported in a later analysis. The authors judged a highly shared variant cluster likely a sequencing artifact.

Each donor was healthy, and each was a bone marrow donor. This clone was found once. Its antigen is not known. The chain joins TRBV28 to TRBJ1-5; no reliable D call. The TCR comes from a woman between 45 and 65 years old in good health and CMV-seropositive. Sequenced: PBMCs. CDR3: CASSFQRSNQPQHF. CDR3 DNA sequence: TGTGCCAGCAGTTTCCAGCGGAGCAATCAGCCCCAGCATTTT.